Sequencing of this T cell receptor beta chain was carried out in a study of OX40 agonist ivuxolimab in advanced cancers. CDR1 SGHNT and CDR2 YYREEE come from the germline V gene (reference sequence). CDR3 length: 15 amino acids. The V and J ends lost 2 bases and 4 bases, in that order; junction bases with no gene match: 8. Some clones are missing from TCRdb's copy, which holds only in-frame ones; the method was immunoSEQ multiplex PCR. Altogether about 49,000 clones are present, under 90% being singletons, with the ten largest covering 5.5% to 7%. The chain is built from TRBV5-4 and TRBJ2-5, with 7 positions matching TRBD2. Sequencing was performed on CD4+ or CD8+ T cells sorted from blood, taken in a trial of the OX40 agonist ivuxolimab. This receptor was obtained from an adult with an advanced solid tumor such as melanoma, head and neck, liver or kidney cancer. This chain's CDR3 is CASSFSAGYGETQYF. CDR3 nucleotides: TGTGCCAGCAGCTTTTCAGCGGGATACGGAGAGACCCAGTACTTC.